This T cell receptor (beta chain) was observed in a study of blood T cell repertoires in COVID-19. Looking at the study overall: The United States, Italy and Spain provided the acute and convalescent COVID-19 samples. In each case, the material was cDNA or gDNA derived from T cells, B-cell-depleted T cells, or PBMCs.

As processed by the authors: Using reference gene primer amplification, nucleated cell counts were estimated. Here immunoSEQ multiplex PCR was the method, and the copy in TCRdb shows in-frame clones only, minus some. From that table come the V and J calls and clone size; the DNA was used to work out D and trimming. The table records about 240,000 clones, around 85% of them present only once. The V gene's germline CDR1 is SGHRS and CDR2 YFSETQ. The CDR3 extends over 14 amino acids. Trimming pared 4 bases from V and 1 base from J, leaving 11 bases between. Concerning this clone: Different DNA sequences within this sample yield the same CDR3.

Sequenced input: peripheral blood. The chain combines TRBV5-1 with TRBJ1-1, with D possibly being TRBD1 (5 bases). The source is an elderly woman with acute or convalescent COVID-19. The CDR3 DNA reads TGCGCCAGCAGCCTCTCGGGGGGGAACACTGAAGCTTTCTTT. Its translation is CASSLSGGNTEAFF.